Below, 14 T cell receptor beta chains from the same sample are listed, as sequenced in a study of coeliac disease. Here immunoSEQ multiplex PCR was the method, and the copy in TCRdb shows in-frame clones only, minus some. The profile shows 900 to 1,400 clones, under 65% of them singletons. Material for sequencing was intraepithelial lymphocytes from the gut. These receptors were obtained from a man between 65 and 85 years old without celiac disease.

The genes are TRBV28 and TRBJ2-6; TRBD1 aligns across 7 bases. CDR3 length: 16 amino acids. V was clipped by 4 bases and J by 2 bases; unmatched bases: 5. In germline, CDR1 is MDHEN, CDR2 SYDVKM. CDR3 sequence: CASSSSTGTGANVLTF. The CDR3 DNA is TGTGCCAGCAGTTCGTCGACAGGGACTGGGGCCAACGTCCTGACTTTC.

The chain recombines TRBV6-5 with TRBJ2-7, with a possible D match to TRBD1 (5 bases). The CDR3 covers 15 residues. CDR1 and CDR2 from the germline V gene are MNHEY and SVGAGI. Trimming removed 2 bases at V and 9 bases at J, with 20 bases between. This CDR3 reads CASSYGADTIRGQYF. The CDR3, as DNA: TGTGCCAGCAGTTACGGGGCGGATACAATACGAGGGCAGTACTTC.

The genes are TRBV2 and TRBJ1-1; D might be TRBD1 (5 bases). From germline, CDR1 is SNHLY and CDR2 FYNNEI. This CDR3 has 14 amino acids. Trimming cost V 6 bases and J 1 base, with 12 bases left between them. The CDR3 sequence: CASRRGHQNTEAFF. The CDR3 nucleotides are TGTGCCAGCAGGCGAGGACACCAGAACACTGAAGCTTTCTTT. Full variable domain (rest looked up from reference TRBV2 and TRBJ1-1): EPEVTQTPSHQVTQMGQEVILRCVPISNHLYFYWYRQILGQKVEFLVSFYNNEISEKSEIFDDQFSVERPDGSNFTLKIRSTKLEDSAMYFCASRRGHQNTEAFFGQGTRLTVV.

This clone was seen a handful of times. The CDR3 protein is CASGGNYGYTF. The CDR3 nucleotides read TGTGCCAGTGGGGGGAACTATGGCTACACCTTC. V and J are TRBV6-5 and TRBJ1-2; possible D gene TRBD1, 5 bases. The germline CDR1 and CDR2 sequences are MNHEY and SVGAGI. Trimming stripped 9 bases from V and 2 bases from J, with 7 bases between. There are 11 residues in the CDR3.

V usage is TRBV10-3 and J usage is TRBJ1-2; D may be TRBD1 (6 bases). This CDR3 comprises 14 residues. The V end was cut by 0 bases, the J end by 4 bases, with 9 bases between. The germline V gene encodes CDR1 ENHRY and CDR2 SYGVKD. CDR3: CAISESDRFYGYTF. As DNA, the CDR3 is TGTGCCATCAGTGAGTCGGACAGATTCTATGGCTACACCTTC.

This clone appeared a few times. DNA of the CDR3: TGTGCCAGCTCACCACGATCGGGGGCCTACGAGCAGTACTTC. Its protein is CASSPRSGAYEQYF. The J gene is TRBJ2-7, the V gene TRBV18; TRBD2 is a possible D gene (6 bases). The V end lost 1 base, the J end lost 2 bases, and 9 bases lay between the germline ends. The germline gives CDR1 KGHSH, CDR2 LQKENI. The CDR3 is made up of 14 amino acids.

This clone has more than one count but fewer than ten. This chain joins TRBV9 and TRBJ2-3; 7 bases are a match to TRBD2. The ends lost 4 bases at V and 2 bases at J; junction bases unmatched: 7. Germline loops: CDR1 SGDLS, CDR2 YYNGEE. The CDR3 contains 15 residues. CDR3 sequence (DNA): TGTGCCAGCAGCAGCGGGACTCTTTTCACAGATACGCAGTATTTT. Protein sequence: CASSSGTLFTDTQYF.

This clone was seen a few times. V and J are TRBV7-9 and TRBJ1-1; weak D call: TRBD1 (6 bases). The CDR3 length is 15 residues. Trimming cost V 2 bases and J 0 bases, with 10 bases left between them. Germline V gene data show CDR1 as SEHNR and CDR2 as FQNEAQ (reference sequence). The CDR3, as DNA: TGTGCCAGCAGCTTATCGTCAGGGGTGAACACTGAAGCTTTCTTT. Its translation is CASSLSSGVNTEAFF.

The DNA for the CDR3 is TGCGCCAGCAGTCAAATGCCCTTACCCGGGAAAGGAAACACCATATATTTT. Amino acids: CASSQMPLPGKGNTIYF. The chain combines TRBV23-1 with TRBJ1-3, with unresolved D. TRBV23-1 is an ORF, and what it does is uncertain. The CDR3 length is 17 residues. The V end lost 2 bases, the J end lost 4 bases, and 18 bases lay between the germline ends.

The J gene is TRBJ1-4, the V gene TRBV25-1; weak D call: TRBD1 (6 bases). V lost 1 base and J lost 4, with 19 bases in between. Germline V gene data show CDR1 as MGHDK and CDR2 as SYGVNS. CDR3 length: 18 amino acids. CDR3 residues: CASSESIDYRANNEKLFF. The CDR3 DNA is TGTGCCAGCAGTGAATCAATCGACTACAGGGCAAATAATGAAAAACTGTTTTTT.

This clone was counted between two and nine times. This chain links TRBV6-1 with TRBJ1-5; a possible D gene is TRBD1 (5 bases). The CDR3 is made up of 17 amino acids. CDR1 is MNHNS and CDR2 is SASEGT in the germline V gene. The V and J ends lost 0 bases and 2 bases respectively, with 14 bases between them. CDR3: CASSEAQGRGRNQPQHF. CDR3 DNA sequence: TGTGCCAGCAGTGAAGCGCAGGGAAGGGGCCGCAATCAGCCCCAGCATTTT.

The gene calls are TRBV29-1 and TRBJ2-7; 9 nucleotides agree with TRBD1. Looked up from germline, CDR1 is SQVTM and CDR2 is ANQGSEA. V lost 6 bases to trimming and J lost 5 bases; unmatched junction nucleotides: 11. The CDR3 extends over 14 amino acids. The CDR3 region is CSVSQGGTGNEQYF. Written as DNA, the CDR3 is TGCAGCGTCTCACAGGGGGGGACAGGGAACGAGCAGTACTTC.

Turning to this clone: Lacking the conserved final phenylalanine or tryptophan, this CDR3 likely reflects a read error. This chain joins TRBV27 and TRBJ1-1, with TRBD1 as a possible D gene (5 bases). Trimming left V 6 bases short and J 4 bases short, with 12 bases between. The CDR3 runs to 13 residues. Germline loops: CDR1 MNHEY, CDR2 SMNVEV (reference sequence). The CDR3 DNA follows: TGTGCCAGCAGCCTAGGGGTTGCCACTGAAGCTTTCCTT. This sequence encodes CASSLGVATEAFL.

The chain carries TRBV7-7 and TRBJ2-5; 7 bases fit TRBD1. V lost 5 bases and J lost 5; bases outside the gene matches: 11. This CDR3 has 15 residues. Germline values: CDR1 SSHAT, CDR2 FNYEAQ (reference sequence). Here the CDR3 reads CASSIRQGDVETQYF. CDR3 nucleotides: TGTGCCAGCAGCATAAGACAGGGCGACGTCGAGACCCAGTACTTC. Full variable domain (remainder filled in from reference TRBV7-7 and TRBJ2-5): GAGVSQSPRYKVTKRGQDVTLRCDPISSHATLYWYQQALGQGPEFLTYFNYEAQPDKSGLPSDRFSAERPEGSISTLTIQRTEQRDSAMYRCASSIRQGDVETQYFGPGTRLLVL.